This TCR beta chain was captured in a study of molecular identifiers for immune sequencing clone quantification. Broader study findings: Identical TCR molecules that share a barcode could lead to an underestimation of highly expanded clone sizes. Clones with over 20 RNA copies captured over 99% of effector molecules but under 1% of naive ones.

As to this clonotype: As yet, its antigen is unknown.

TCRdb independently ran MiXCR on the PCR reads; one entry per CDR3 protein. Among 300,000 to 400,000 distinct CDR3 sequences listed, about a fifth were seen once. The V segment lost 4 bases and the J segment 4 bases; nucleotides outside the gene matches: 3. The CDR3 runs 13 residues. The germline gives CDR1 LNHDA, CDR2 SQIVND (reference sequence). The V call is TRBV19, the J call TRBJ1-2; 7 nucleotides align to TRBD1. The sequencing sample was made of naive CD8+ T cells from blood, with Jurkat cell RNA spiked in. Specified subset: FACS-sorted CD8+CD4-CCR7+CD45RA+ naive T cells. The source of this sequence is a human donor in good health. Some libraries in this study had Jurkat cell RNA spiked in. This chain's CDR3 is CASSTGQIYGYTF. CDR3 bases: TGTGCCAGTAGTACGGGACAGATCTATGGCTACACCTTC.